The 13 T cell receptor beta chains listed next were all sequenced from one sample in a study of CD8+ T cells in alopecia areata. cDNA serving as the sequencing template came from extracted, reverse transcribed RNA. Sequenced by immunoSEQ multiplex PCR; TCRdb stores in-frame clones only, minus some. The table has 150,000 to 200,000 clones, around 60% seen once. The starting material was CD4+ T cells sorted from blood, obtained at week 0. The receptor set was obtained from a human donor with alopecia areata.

CDR3 bases: TGCAGCGTTTCCCCGGGACAGGGATCGAATCAGCCCCAGCATTTT. Translating it yields CSVSPGQGSNQPQHF. The chain couples TRBV29-1 to TRBJ1-5; 9 bases agree with TRBD1. Germline CDR1 reads SQVTM; CDR2 reads ANQGSEA. Losses at the gene ends were 5 bases for V and 4 bases for J; bases not matched to a gene: 9. The CDR3 totals 15 residues.

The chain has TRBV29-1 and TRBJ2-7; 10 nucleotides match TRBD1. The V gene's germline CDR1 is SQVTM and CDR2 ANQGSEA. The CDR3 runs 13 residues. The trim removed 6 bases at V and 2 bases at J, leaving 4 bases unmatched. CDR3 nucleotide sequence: TGCAGCGTATCGACAGGGGGCCCCTACGAGCAGTACTTC. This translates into CSVSTGGPYEQYF.

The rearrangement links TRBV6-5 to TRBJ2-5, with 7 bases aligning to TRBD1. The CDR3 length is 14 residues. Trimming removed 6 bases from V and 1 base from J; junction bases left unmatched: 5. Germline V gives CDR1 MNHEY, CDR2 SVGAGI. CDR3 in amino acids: CASSHRGTQETQYF. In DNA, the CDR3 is TGTGCCAGCAGCCACAGGGGAACCCAAGAGACCCAGTACTTC.

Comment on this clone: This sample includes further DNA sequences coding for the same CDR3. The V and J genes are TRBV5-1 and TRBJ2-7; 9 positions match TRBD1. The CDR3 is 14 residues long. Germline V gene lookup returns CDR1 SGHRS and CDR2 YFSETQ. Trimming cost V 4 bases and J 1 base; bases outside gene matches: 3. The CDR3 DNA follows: TGCGCCAGCAGCCGGGACAGGGATTCCTACGAGCAGTACTTC. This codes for CASSRDRDSYEQYF.

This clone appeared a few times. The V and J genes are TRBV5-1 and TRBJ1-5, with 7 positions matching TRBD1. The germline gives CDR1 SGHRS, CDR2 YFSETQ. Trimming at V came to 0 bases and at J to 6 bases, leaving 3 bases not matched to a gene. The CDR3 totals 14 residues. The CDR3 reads CASSLEAGGQPQHF. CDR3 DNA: TGCGCCAGCAGCTTGGAGGCAGGGGGTCAGCCCCAGCATTTT.

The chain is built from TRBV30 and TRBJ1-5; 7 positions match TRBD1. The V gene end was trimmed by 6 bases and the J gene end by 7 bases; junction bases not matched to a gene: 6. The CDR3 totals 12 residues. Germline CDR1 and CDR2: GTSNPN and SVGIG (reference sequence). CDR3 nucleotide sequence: TGTGCCTGTTCACAGGGGAGGCAGCCCCAGCATTTT. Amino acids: CACSQGRQPQHF.

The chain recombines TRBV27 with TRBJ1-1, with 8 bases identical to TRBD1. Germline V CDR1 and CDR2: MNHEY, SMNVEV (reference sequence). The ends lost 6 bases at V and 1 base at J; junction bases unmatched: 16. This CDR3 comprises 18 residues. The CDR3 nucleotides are TGTGCCAGCAGCCACAGCCCCCTAGCCGGGACAGGGAACACTGAAGCTTTCTTT. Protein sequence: CASSHSPLAGTGNTEAFF.

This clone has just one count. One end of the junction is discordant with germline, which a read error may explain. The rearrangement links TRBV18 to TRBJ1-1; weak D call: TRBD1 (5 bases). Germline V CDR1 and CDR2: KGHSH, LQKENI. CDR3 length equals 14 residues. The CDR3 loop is CASSPRGVNTETFF. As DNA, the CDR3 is TGTGCCAGCTCACCTCGGGGGGTGAACACTGAAACTTTCTTT.

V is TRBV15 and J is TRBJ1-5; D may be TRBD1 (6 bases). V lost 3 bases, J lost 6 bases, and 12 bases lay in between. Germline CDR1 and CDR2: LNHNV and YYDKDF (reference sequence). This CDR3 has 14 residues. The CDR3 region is CATSRSKGGQPQHF. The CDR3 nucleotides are TGTGCCACCAGCAGGAGTAAGGGGGGTCAGCCCCAGCATTTT.

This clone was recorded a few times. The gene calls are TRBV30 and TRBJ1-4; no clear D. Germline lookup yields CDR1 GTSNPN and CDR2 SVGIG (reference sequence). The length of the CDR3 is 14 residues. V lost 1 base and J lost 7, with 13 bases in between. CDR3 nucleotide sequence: TGTGCCTGGAGTGGGGTTGGGCAGTTTGAAAAACTGTTTTTT. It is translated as CAWSGVGQFEKLFF.

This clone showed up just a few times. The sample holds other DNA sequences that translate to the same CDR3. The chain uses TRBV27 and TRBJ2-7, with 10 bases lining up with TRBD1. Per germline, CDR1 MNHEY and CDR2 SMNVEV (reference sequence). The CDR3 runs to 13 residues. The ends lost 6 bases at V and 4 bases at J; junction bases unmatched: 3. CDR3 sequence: CASSRDRGYEQYF. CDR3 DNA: TGTGCCAGCAGCCGGGACAGGGGTTACGAGCAGTACTTC.

In DNA form, the CDR3 reads TGCGCCAGCAGTCCATCTGGGAGCGGTGTAGGGAGGGATTCGATAGAGACCCAGTACTTC. Protein product: CASSPSGSGVGRDSIETQYF. The rearrangement links TRBV23-1 to TRBJ2-5, with 7 bases that match TRBD2. TRBV23-1 is an ORF, and what it does is uncertain. The CDR3 has 20 residues. Losses at the gene ends were 4 bases for V and 4 bases for J; bases not matched to a gene: 24.

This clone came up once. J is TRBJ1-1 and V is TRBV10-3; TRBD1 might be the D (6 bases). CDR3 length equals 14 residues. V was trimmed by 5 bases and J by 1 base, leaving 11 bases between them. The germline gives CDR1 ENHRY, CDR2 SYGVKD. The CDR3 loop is CAISPRDKNTEAFF. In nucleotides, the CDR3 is TGTGCCATCAGTCCCCGGGACAAGAACACTGAAGCTTTCTTT.